Listed here is a single TCR beta chain. Its antigen remains unidentified. TCRdb reprocessed the reads via MiXCR and lists one record per CDR3 protein. The table includes around 750,000 distinct CDR3 sequences, approximately 29% detected once. Germline-derived CDR1 and CDR2 are SEHNR and FQNEAQ (reference sequence). The CDR3 extends over 16 amino acids. The V gene end was trimmed by 2 bases and the J gene end by 7 bases; junction bases not matched to a gene: 9. The record originates from a study of T cell repertoires in cytomegalovirus infection. Whole-study results and caveats: Accumulated public TCR beta family frequency recognized individuals carrying CMV together with the relevant HLA.

This sample comprised cultured CD8+ T cells from PBMCs, obtained from culture after CMV antigen stimulation. This receptor was obtained from a human donor in good health (CMV status not recorded). Some clones in this sample may be carry-over from other donors' samples. V usage is TRBV7-9 and J usage is TRBJ2-1; TRBD2 matches 9 bases. The CDR3 loop is CASSLYGASGVNEQFF. The CDR3 DNA reads TGTGCCAGCAGCTTATATGGCGCTAGCGGGGTAAATGAGCAGTTCTTC.